The entry below gives a single T cell receptor (beta chain) sequence along with its context. Its antigen specificity is not known. No quality values exist for individual bases; no much larger clone is one base distant. The data were obtained in a study of technical replicates of blood from several donors (dated by TCRdb to about 2017). Looking up the germline V gene (reference sequence) yields CDR1 SEHNR and CDR2 FQNEAQ. V is clipped by 5 bases and J by 2 bases, and the sequence between their germline boundaries is 12 bases long. The CDR3 runs 15 amino acids, cysteine and phenylalanine included. Of all the DNA, just the CDR3 is kept, 45 bases in frame from base 1. The library came from the immunoSEQ multiplex PCR assay. Imported from immuneACCESS, the table was reduced by TCRdb to in-frame sequences with V and J called. These copies leave out some clones; in studies compared against another copy, an unresolved V gene accounts for under half, and the cause of the remainder is not known. The sample contains tens of thousands of clones, roughly 95% of them found a single time. The ten top clones hold 4.2% of the sample.

The receptor was isolated from a human donor in good health. Some clones in this sample may be carry-over from other donors' samples. The V and J segments used are TRBV7-9 and TRBJ2-2; the D region possibly corresponds to TRBD2 (5 bases align). Sequencing input: PBMCs. Here the CDR3 is given as CASSPPGINTGELFF. The nucleotide sequence reads TGTGCCAGCAGCCCCCCGGGGATAAACACCGGGGAGCTGTTTTTT. Here the CDR3 is joined to the reference TRBV7-9 and TRBJ2-2 genes, and the full variable domain is: DTGVSQNPRHKITKRGQNVTFRCDPISEHNRLYWYRQTLGQGPEFLTYFQNEAQLEKSRLLSDRFSAERPKGSFSTLEIQRTEQGDSAMYLCASSPPGINTGELFFGEGSRLTVL.